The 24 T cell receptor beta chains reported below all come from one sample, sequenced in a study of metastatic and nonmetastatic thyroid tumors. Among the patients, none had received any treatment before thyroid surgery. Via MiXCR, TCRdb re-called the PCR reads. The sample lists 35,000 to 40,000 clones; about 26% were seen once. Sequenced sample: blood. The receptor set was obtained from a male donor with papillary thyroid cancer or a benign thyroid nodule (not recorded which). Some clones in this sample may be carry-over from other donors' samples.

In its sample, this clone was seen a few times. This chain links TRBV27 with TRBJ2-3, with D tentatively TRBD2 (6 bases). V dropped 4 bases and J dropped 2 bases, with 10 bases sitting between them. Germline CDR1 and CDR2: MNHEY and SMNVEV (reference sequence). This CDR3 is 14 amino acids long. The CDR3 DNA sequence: TGTGCCAGCAGTTCAGCGGGCCTCACAGATACGCAGTATTTT. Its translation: CASSSAGLTDTQYF.

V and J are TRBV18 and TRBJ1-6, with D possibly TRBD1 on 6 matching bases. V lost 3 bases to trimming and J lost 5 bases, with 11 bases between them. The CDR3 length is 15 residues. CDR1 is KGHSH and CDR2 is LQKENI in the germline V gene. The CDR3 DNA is TGTGCCAGCTCACCCAACAGGGTGGATAATTCACCCCTCCACTTT. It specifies CASSPNRVDNSPLHF. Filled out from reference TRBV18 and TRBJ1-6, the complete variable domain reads NAGVMQNPRHLVRRRGQEARLRCSPMKGHSHVYWYRQLPEEGLKFMVYLQKENIIDESGMPKERFSAEFPKEGPSILRIQQVVRGDSAAYFCASSPNRVDNSPLHFGNGTRLTVT.

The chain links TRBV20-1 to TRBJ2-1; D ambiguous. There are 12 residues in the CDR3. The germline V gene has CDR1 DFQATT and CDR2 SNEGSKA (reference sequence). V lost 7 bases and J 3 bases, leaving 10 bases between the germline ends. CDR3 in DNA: TGCAGTGTGGACGGAGTCTACAATGAGCAGTTCTTC. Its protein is CSVDGVYNEQFF.

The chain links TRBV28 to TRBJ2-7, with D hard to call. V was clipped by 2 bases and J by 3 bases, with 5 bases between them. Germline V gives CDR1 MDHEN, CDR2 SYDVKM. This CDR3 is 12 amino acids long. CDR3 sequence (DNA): TGTGCCAGCAGTTTAAACATCTACGAGCAGTACTTC. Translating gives CASSLNIYEQYF.

Here the CDR3 reads CASSKRQGAWETQYF. The CDR3 DNA reads TGTGCCAGCAGTAAACGGCAGGGGGCATGGGAGACCCAGTACTTC. The chain couples TRBV6-2 or TRBV6-3 to TRBJ2-5; TRBD1 agrees at 8 bases. V dropped 5 bases and J dropped 5; count of bases not matched to a gene: 10. This CDR3 spans 15 amino acids. CDR1 is MNHEY, CDR2 SVGEGT, per germline.

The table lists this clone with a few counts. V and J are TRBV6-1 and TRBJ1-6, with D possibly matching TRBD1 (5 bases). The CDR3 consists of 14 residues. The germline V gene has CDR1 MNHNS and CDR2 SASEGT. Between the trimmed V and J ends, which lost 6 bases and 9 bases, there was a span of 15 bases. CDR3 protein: CASSRDYRGSPLHF. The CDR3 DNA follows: TGTGCCAGCAGCAGGGACTATAGGGGTTCACCCCTCCACTTT.

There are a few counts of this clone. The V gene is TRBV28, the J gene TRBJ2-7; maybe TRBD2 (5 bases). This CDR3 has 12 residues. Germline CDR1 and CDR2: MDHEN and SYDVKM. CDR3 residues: CVTTAGGHEQYF. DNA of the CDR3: TGTGTCACTACGGCGGGTGGTCACGAGCAGTACTTC.

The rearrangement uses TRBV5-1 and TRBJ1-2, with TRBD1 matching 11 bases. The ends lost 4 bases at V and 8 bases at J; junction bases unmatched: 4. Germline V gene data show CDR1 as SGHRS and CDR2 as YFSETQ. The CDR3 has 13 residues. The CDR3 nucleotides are TGCGCCAGCAGCCCCGGGACAGGGGGAGGCTACACCTTC. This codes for CASSPGTGGGYTF.

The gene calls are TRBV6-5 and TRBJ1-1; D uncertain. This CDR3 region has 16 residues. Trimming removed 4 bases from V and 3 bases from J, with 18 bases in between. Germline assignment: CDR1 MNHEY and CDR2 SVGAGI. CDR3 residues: CASSSVVRFTDTEAFF. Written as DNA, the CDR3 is TGTGCCAGCAGTTCCGTCGTTCGTTTTACGGACACTGAAGCTTTCTTT.

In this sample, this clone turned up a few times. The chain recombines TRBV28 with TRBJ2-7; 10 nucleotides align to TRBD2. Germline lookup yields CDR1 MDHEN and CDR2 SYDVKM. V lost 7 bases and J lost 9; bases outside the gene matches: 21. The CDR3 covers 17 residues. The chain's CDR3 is CASNGGSRSGRAGAQYF. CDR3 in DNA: TGTGCCAGCAACGGAGGGTCGAGGAGCGGGAGGGCCGGGGCGCAGTACTTC.

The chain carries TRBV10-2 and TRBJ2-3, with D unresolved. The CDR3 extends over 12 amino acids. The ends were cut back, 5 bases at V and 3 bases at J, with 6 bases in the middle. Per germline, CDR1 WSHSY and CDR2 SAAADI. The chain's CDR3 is CASSLGTDTQYF. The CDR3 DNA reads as TGCGCCAGCAGTTTGGGGACAGATACGCAGTATTTT.

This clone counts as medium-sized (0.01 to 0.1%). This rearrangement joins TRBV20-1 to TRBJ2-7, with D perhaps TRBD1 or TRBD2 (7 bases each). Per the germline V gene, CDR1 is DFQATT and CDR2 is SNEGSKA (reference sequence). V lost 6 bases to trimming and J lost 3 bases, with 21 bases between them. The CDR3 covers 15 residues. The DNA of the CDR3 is TGCAGTGCCAGCTTCGGGGGGACAGTTAACTACGAGCAGTACTTC. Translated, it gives CSASFGGTVNYEQYF.

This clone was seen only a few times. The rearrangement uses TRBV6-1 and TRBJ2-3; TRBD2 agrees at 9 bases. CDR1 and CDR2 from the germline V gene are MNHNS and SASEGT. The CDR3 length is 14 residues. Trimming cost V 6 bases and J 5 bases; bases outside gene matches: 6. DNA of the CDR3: TGTGCCAGCAGAGGCGGGGGGGCTATAGATACGCAGTATTTT. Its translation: CASRGGGAIDTQYF.

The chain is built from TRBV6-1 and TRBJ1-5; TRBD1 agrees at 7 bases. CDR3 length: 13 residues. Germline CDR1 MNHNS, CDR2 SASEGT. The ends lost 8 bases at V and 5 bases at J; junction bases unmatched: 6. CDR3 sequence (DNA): TGTGCCAGCCGGGACAGCCGGTATCAGCCCCAGCATTTT. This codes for CASRDSRYQPQHF.

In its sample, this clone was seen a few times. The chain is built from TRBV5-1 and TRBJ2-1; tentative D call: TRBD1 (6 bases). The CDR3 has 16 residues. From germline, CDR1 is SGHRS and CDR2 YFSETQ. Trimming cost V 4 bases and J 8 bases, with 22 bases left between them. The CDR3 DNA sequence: TGCGCCAGCAGCACGGAACAGGTTGCCAGGGGCGATGAGCAGTTCTTC. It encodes CASSTEQVARGDEQFF.

DNA for the CDR3: TGTGCCAGCAGTTACTCGACATCCACAGATACGCAGTATTTT. Its translation: CASSYSTSTDTQYF. This chain joins TRBV6-2 or TRBV6-3 and TRBJ2-3, with unresolved D. Trimming took off 0 bases at V and 2 bases at J, with 6 bases between the two ends. Germline-derived CDR1 and CDR2 are MNHEY and SVGEGT. The CDR3 covers 14 residues.

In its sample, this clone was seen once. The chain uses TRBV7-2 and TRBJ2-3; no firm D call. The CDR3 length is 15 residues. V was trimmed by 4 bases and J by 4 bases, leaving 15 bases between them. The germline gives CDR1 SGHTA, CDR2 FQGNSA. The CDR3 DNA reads TGTGCCAGCAGCTGGGCGCCGAGGATCGCAGATACGCAGTATTTT. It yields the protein CASSWAPRIADTQYF.

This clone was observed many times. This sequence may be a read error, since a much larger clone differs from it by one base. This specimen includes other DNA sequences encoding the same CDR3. The CDR3 DNA reads as TGCAGTGCTAAGACAGGTTGGGGCTATGGCTACACCTTC. As protein: CSAKTGWGYGYTF. The chain recombines TRBV20-1 with TRBJ1-2; tentatively, D is TRBD1 (6 bases). V shed 4 bases and J shed 4 bases, with 13 bases lying between them. CDR1 and CDR2 from the germline V gene are DFQATT and SNEGSKA (reference sequence). There are 13 residues in the CDR3.

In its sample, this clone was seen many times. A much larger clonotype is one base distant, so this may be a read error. The CDR3 reads CASSPPMIMSGELFF. The CDR3 coding sequence is TGTGCCAGCAGTCCTCCTATGATTATGAGCGGGGAGCTGTTTTTT. This rearrangement joins TRBV28 to TRBJ2-2; D unclear. Germline V gene lookup returns CDR1 MDHEN and CDR2 SYDVKM. The CDR3 spans 15 residues. V dropped 5 bases and J dropped 7 bases, with 17 bases sitting between them.

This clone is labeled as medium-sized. CDR3 amino acids: CASSQDQGAIYEQYF. The CDR3 nucleotides read TGCGCCAGCAGCCAAGATCAGGGGGCGATCTACGAGCAGTACTTC. The rearrangement uses TRBV4-1 and TRBJ2-7; 8 positions match TRBD1. This CDR3 is built from 15 residues. Per the germline V gene, CDR1 is MGHRA and CDR2 is YSYEKL. V lost 0 bases and J lost 3; bases outside the gene matches: 4.

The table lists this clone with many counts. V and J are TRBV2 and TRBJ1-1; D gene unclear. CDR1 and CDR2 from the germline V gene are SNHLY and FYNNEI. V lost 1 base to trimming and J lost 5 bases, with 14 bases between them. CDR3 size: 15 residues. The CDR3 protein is CASSEGRVWRTEAFF. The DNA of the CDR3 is TGTGCCAGCAGTGAAGGGAGGGTCTGGAGGACTGAAGCTTTCTTT.

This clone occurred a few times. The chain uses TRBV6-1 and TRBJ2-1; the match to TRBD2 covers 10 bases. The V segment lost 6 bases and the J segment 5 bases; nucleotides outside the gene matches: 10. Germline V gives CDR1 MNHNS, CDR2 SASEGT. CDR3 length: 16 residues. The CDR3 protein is CASRKAGLAVNNEQFF. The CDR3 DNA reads TGTGCCAGCAGGAAGGCCGGACTAGCGGTTAACAATGAGCAGTTCTTC.

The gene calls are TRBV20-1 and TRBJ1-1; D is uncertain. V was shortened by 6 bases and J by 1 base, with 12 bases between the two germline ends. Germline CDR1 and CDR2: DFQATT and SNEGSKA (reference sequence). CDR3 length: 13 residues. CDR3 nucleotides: TGCAGTGCCCCGGAGGAGAGGAACACTGAAGCTTTCTTT. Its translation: CSAPEERNTEAFF.

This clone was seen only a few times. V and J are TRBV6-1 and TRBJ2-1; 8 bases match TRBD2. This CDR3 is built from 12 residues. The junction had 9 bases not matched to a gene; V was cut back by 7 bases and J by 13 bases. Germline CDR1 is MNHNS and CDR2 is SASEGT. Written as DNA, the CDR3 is TGTGCCAGCATCCGGCTAGCGGGTGATCAGTTCTTC. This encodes CASIRLAGDQFF.